Each of the 17 T cell receptor beta chains below was sequenced from the same sample in a study of T cell repertoires in cytomegalovirus infection (dated by TCRdb to about 2019). The run used an Illumina HiSeq 1500. TCRdb cleaned the public reads at Q25 with fastp, built clones with MiXCR and kept in-frame beta chains. A single entry per CDR3 protein holds the most common genes and DNA from its merged rows. This sample comprises about 920,000 distinct CDR3 sequences, approximately 32% of them detected only once. The ten largest clones add up to roughly 13% of the sample. The sample's treatment or condition, from its label and the paper: in vitro stimulation with specific CMV peptide epitopes to enrich CMV-specific T cells. Their antigens remain unidentified. Sequencing was performed on cultured CD8+ T cells from PBMCs, taken from culture after CMV antigen stimulation. Receptors were obtained from a human donor in good health (CMV status not recorded). Some clones in this sample may be carry-over from other donors' samples.

V is TRBV10-3 and J is TRBJ1-1; D is uncertain. This CDR3 is 11 amino acids long. Germline CDR1 reads ENHRY; CDR2 reads SYGVKD. V gave up 8 bases and J gave up 5 bases, with 9 bases separating them. The CDR3 region has the DNA TGTGCCATCGGGCCGGGGACTGAAGCTTTCTTT. Protein sequence: CAIGPGTEAFF.

The chain uses TRBV5-1 and TRBJ2-1; TRBD2 matches at 7 bases. The CDR3 loop spans 16 amino acids. Germline V gives CDR1 SGHRS, CDR2 YFSETQ. V trimming: 0 bases; J trimming: 5 bases; junction bases outside the gene matches: 8. This chain's CDR3 is CASSLEAGIGNNEQFF. For the CDR3, the DNA is TGCGCCAGCAGCTTGGAAGCGGGGATTGGGAACAATGAGCAGTTCTTC.

The chain recombines TRBV10-3 with TRBJ1-1; TRBD1 matches 8 bases. V shed 6 bases, J shed 0 bases, and the junction held 6 bases outside the gene matches. The CDR3 has 15 amino acids. CDR1 and CDR2 (germline): ENHRY, SYGVKD. The CDR3 loop reads CAIRRTGPMNTEAFF. As DNA, the CDR3 is TGTGCCATCAGGAGGACAGGGCCCATGAACACTGAAGCTTTCTTT.

V gene TRBV20-1 combines with J gene TRBJ2-2; 10 positions match TRBD2. Germline V gives CDR1 DFQATT, CDR2 SNEGSKA (reference sequence). V lost 4 bases to trimming and J lost 9 bases; unmatched junction nucleotides: 11. CDR3 length: 15 residues. This CDR3 is CSATSRQRGGRELFF. The CDR3 DNA reads as TGCAGTGCTACCTCACGGCAGCGGGGGGGACGGGAGCTGTTTTTT.

The chain links TRBV20-1 to TRBJ1-2, with TRBD1 identical over 7 bases. CDR3 length: 13 residues. V gave up 1 base and J gave up 4 bases; unmatched junction bases: 3. Germline values: CDR1 DFQATT, CDR2 SNEGSKA (reference sequence). CDR3 coding DNA: TGCAGTGCTAGAGCAGGGGGTGGCTATGGCTACACCTTC. Amino acids: CSARAGGGYGYTF.

Details on this clonotype: One junction end disagrees with the germline gene, perhaps due to a read error. The V and J genes are TRBV6-6 and TRBJ1-2; 7 bases align to TRBD1. Germline assignment: CDR1 MNHNY and CDR2 SVGAGI (reference sequence). This CDR3 spans 12 amino acids. This CDR3 is CVSNRGGYGYTF. As DNA, the CDR3 is TGTGTCAGCAACAGGGGAGGCTATGGCTACACCTTC.

This chain links TRBV19 with TRBJ1-6; D is uncertain. Germline loops: CDR1 LNHDA, CDR2 SQIVND (reference sequence). Trimming pared 7 bases from V and 5 bases from J, leaving 12 bases between. The CDR3 runs 14 residues. CDR3 in amino acids: CASNSDGNNSPLHF. CDR3 nucleotides: TGTGCCAGTAACTCCGACGGGAATAATTCACCCCTCCACTTT.

This clonotype was detected only a few times. The CDR3 DNA is TGTGCCAGCAGTTTTGAAGGGGCAGGAAATGAAGCTTTCTTT. Translated, it gives CASSFEGAGNEAFF. This chain links TRBV27 with TRBJ1-1; the D gene is possibly TRBD1 (5 bases). Looked up from germline, CDR1 is MNHEY and CDR2 is SMNVEV (reference sequence). V lost 3 bases, J lost 7 bases, and 15 bases lay in between. CDR3 length: 14 residues.

This clonotype was seen more than once but under ten times. The chain carries TRBV28 and TRBJ1-1; 7 nucleotides line up with TRBD1. Germline CDR1 is MDHEN and CDR2 is SYDVKM. This CDR3 is 11 amino acids long. V shed 7 bases, J shed 7 bases, and the junction held 3 bases outside the gene matches. The CDR3 DNA reads as TGTGCCAGCAACTACAGGGGTGAAGCTTTCTTT. Its translation is CASNYRGEAFF.

The chain recombines TRBV5-5 with TRBJ2-1; D perhaps matches TRBD1 (5 bases). The length of the CDR3 is 13 residues. Per the germline V gene, CDR1 is SGHKS and CDR2 is YYEKEE (reference sequence). Trimming shortened V by 2 bases and J by 9 bases, and 12 bases separated the two germline ends. The CDR3 region has the DNA TGTGCCAGCAGCTTCCTAGGGCAGGGTGAGCAGTTCTTC. As protein: CASSFLGQGEQFF.

This clonotype showed up many times. The rearrangement links TRBV6-1 to TRBJ2-7; D perhaps matches TRBD2 (5 bases). Trimming left V 5 bases short and J 1 base short, with 12 bases between. CDR3 length equals 14 residues. The germline CDR1 and CDR2 sequences are MNHNS and SASEGT. CDR3 nucleotides: TGTGCCAGCAGTCTCCTGTGGGAGTCCTACGAGCAGTACTTC. The encoded protein is CASSLLWESYEQYF.

This clonotype showed up many times. The chain joins TRBV12-3 or TRBV12-4 to TRBJ2-5; D perhaps matches TRBD1 (6 bases). Trimming removed 6 bases from V and 5 bases from J, with 13 bases in between. This CDR3 has 13 amino acids. The CDR3 DNA follows: TGTGCCAGCAGGCCGTCGCAGGGGGAGACCCAGTACTTC. This translates into CASRPSQGETQYF.

This clonotype has just a few counts. This chain links TRBV6-2 or TRBV6-3 with TRBJ1-1; maybe TRBD1 (6 bases). The V gene's germline CDR1 is MNHEY and CDR2 SVGEGT. Trimming cost V 6 bases and J 0 bases, with 20 bases left between them. The CDR3 length is 17 residues. In DNA, the CDR3 is TGTGCCAGCAGCCGAGGACAGCGGTCAGGGGTGAACACTGAAGCTTTCTTT. Its translation is CASSRGQRSGVNTEAFF.

This clonotype has a handful of counts. The chain carries TRBV5-4 and TRBJ1-2; no clear D gene. V lost 4 bases and J 3 bases, leaving 4 bases between the germline ends. The CDR3 loop spans 11 amino acids. Germline lookup yields CDR1 SGHNT and CDR2 YYREEE (reference sequence). CDR3 in DNA: TGTGCCAGCAGCGGGTACTATGGCTACACCTTC. Encoded protein: CASSGYYGYTF.

This clonotype was recorded at least ten times. This sequence joins TRBV7-2 and TRBJ2-2, with 11 nucleotides matching TRBD1. V shed 1 base, J shed 1 base, and the junction held 11 bases outside the gene matches. The CDR3 is 20 residues long. Germline CDR1 reads SGHTA; CDR2 reads FQGNSA. CDR3 loop: CASSLGSRDRGEGNTGELFF. The DNA of the CDR3 is TGTGCCAGCAGCTTAGGGAGTAGGGACAGGGGGGAAGGGAACACCGGGGAGCTGTTTTTT.

The table lists this clonotype with a few counts. The chain joins TRBV7-6 to TRBJ2-7; 11 nucleotides line up with TRBD2. Germline loops: CDR1 SGHVS, CDR2 FNYEAQ. The trim removed 1 base at V and 1 base at J, leaving 3 bases unmatched. The CDR3 length is 16 residues. Written as DNA, the CDR3 is TGTGCCAGCAGCTTAGGGCGGACTAGCGGGTCCTACGAGCAGTACTTC. Protein: CASSLGRTSGSYEQYF.

This chain joins TRBV2 and TRBJ2-2; D is possibly TRBD1 or TRBD2 (5 bases each). The CDR3 is 14 amino acids. The V gene's germline CDR1 is SNHLY and CDR2 FYNNEI. Trimming took 6 bases from V and 4 from J, leaving 12 bases between them. The DNA for the CDR3 is TGTGCCAGCAGGTTGACAGCGGCCACCGGGGAGCTGTTTTTT. Translating gives CASRLTAATGELFF.